These 6 T cell receptor beta chains originate from one sample sequenced in a study of response to subunit inactivated influenza vaccine. TCRdb itself ran the RT-PCR reads through MiXCR, one entry per CDR3 protein. The sample has a few hundred thousand distinct CDR3 sequences, about 20% seen once; the top ten hold 10%. The specimen was PBMCs from blood, collected less than 22 months after vaccination. Every receptor here comes from a man aged 50 to 69 who received an inactivated influenza vaccine.

Turning to this clonotype: This clone may be a read error of a much larger clone one base away. The chain has TRBV12-3 or TRBV12-4 and TRBJ1-2; D is unclear. The CDR3 is 13 amino acids. The CDR3 nucleotides are TGTGCCAACAGTCCACGACGGAACTATGGCTACACCTTC. This gives the protein CANSPRRNYGYTF.

The table lists this clonotype with a few counts. This chain joins TRBV7-9 and TRBJ1-1, with D possibly being TRBD1 (6 bases). V was clipped by 1 base and J by 4 bases, with 13 bases between them. The germline gives CDR1 SEHNR, CDR2 FQNEAQ (reference sequence). The CDR3 runs 15 residues. The CDR3 region is CASSLEAGGATEAFF. In DNA, the CDR3 is TGTGCCAGCAGCTTAGAGGCTGGGGGGGCCACTGAAGCTTTCTTT.

The J gene is TRBJ2-5, the V gene TRBV4-3; 7 bases match TRBD1. Trimming at V came to 1 base and at J to 1 base, leaving 3 bases not matched to a gene. Looked up from germline, CDR1 is LGHNA and CDR2 is YSLEER. The CDR3 is 15 residues long. CDR3 nucleotide sequence: TGCGCCAGCAGCCAAGCCTGGACAGGCCAAGAGACCCAGTACTTC. Encoded protein: CASSQAWTGQETQYF.

This chain joins TRBV5-1 and TRBJ2-2; no firm D call. The CDR3 consists of 14 residues. V shed 4 bases and J shed 6 bases, with 13 bases lying between them. CDR1 and CDR2 (germline): SGHRS, YFSETQ. The CDR3 here is CASSQFMGSGELFF. The CDR3 nucleotides are TGCGCCAGCAGCCAGTTCATGGGGTCCGGGGAGCTGTTTTTT.

The table lists this clonotype with a few counts. This chain uses TRBV14 with TRBJ1-2; 7 bases agree with TRBD1. Germline V lookup: CDR1 SGHDN, CDR2 FVKESK. CDR3 length equals 16 residues. Germline trimming cut 6 bases from V and 0 bases from J; bases unmatched to any gene: 10. CDR3 nucleotides: TGTGCCAGCAGTCTTCGGACAGGATTAGCTAACTATGGCTACACCTTC. Its translation: CASSLRTGLANYGYTF.

The chain has TRBV6-1 and TRBJ1-6, with TRBD1 matching over 7 bases. V shed 11 bases, J shed 6 bases, and the junction held 7 bases outside the gene matches. The CDR3 is 13 amino acids. Germline lookup yields CDR1 MNHNS and CDR2 SASEGT. The CDR3 is CAAKTGFNSPLHF. The CDR3 DNA reads TGTGCCGCAAAGACAGGGTTTAATTCACCCCTCCACTTT.